The 19 T cell receptor beta chains presented below share a single source sample, sequenced in a study of shared clonotypes between healthy human individuals. Naivety among CD8 cells was defined by CD45RO negativity and positive CCR7 selection, thereby excluding terminally differentiated effector memory CD45RA+ cells. Sequencing used immunoSEQ multiplex PCR; TCRdb keeps in-frame clones, though not all of them. Among approximately 590,000 clones, 95% were seen once, and the ten largest hold around 0.097%. The sequenced sample consisted of naive CD8+ T cells sorted from blood. These TCRs come from a woman aged 25 to 39 in good health.

This chain links TRBV5-6 with TRBJ2-3; D tentatively fits TRBD1 or TRBD2 (5 bases each). The CDR3 totals 19 residues. The ends were cut back, 4 bases at V and 2 bases at J, with 26 bases in the middle. CDR1 is SGHDT and CDR2 is YYEEEE in the germline V gene. In DNA form, the CDR3 reads TGTGCCAGCAGCCTAGAAATCTGGACCGGGACGGCTGCCACAGATACGCAGTATTTT. It is translated as CASSLEIWTGTAATDTQYF.

This rearrangement joins TRBV30 to TRBJ2-3, with unresolved D. V was shortened by 1 base and J by 6 bases, with 5 bases between the two germline ends. This CDR3 spans 11 amino acids. Germline assignment: CDR1 GTSNPN and CDR2 SVGIG (reference sequence). CDR3 coding DNA: TGTGCCTGGAGTGCGCTCGATACGCAGTATTTT. Protein sequence: CAWSALDTQYF. The whole variable domain, remainder taken from reference TRBV30 and TRBJ2-3, is SQTIHQWPATLVQPVGSPLSLECTVEGTSNPNLYWYRQAAGRGLQLLFYSVGIGQISSEVPQNLSASRPQDRQFILSSKKLLLSDSGFYLCAWSALDTQYFGPGTRLTVL.

The chain carries TRBV5-1 and TRBJ2-7; the match to TRBD1 covers 9 bases. The V segment lost 0 bases and the J segment 5 bases; nucleotides outside the gene matches: 3. This CDR3 is built from 14 residues. Germline V gene sequence: CDR1 SGHRS, CDR2 YFSETQ. The CDR3 DNA sequence: TGCGCCAGCAGCTTGGGGACAGGGGTCGACGAGCAGTACTTC. It encodes CASSLGTGVDEQYF.

The CDR3 sequence is CASSLYRGRVEAFF. Written as DNA, the CDR3 is TGTGCCAGCAGTTTGTACAGGGGGCGGGTTGAAGCTTTCTTT. The genes are TRBV27 and TRBJ1-1, with 9 bases lining up with TRBD1. This CDR3 contains 14 residues. Per germline, CDR1 MNHEY and CDR2 SMNVEV (reference sequence). Trimming removed 3 bases from V and 7 bases from J; junction bases left unmatched: 6.

CDR3 residues: CASSRDRAGTEAFF. The DNA of the CDR3 is TGTGCCAGCAGCAGGGACAGGGCTGGCACTGAAGCTTTCTTT. The chain couples TRBV5-6 to TRBJ1-1; TRBD1 agrees at 9 bases. There are 14 residues in the CDR3. Looked up from germline, CDR1 is SGHDT and CDR2 is YYEEEE. Losses at the gene ends were 4 bases for V and 4 bases for J; bases not matched to a gene: 5.

This chain joins TRBV28 and TRBJ2-7; 13 bases align to TRBD2. V dropped 2 bases and J dropped 4; count of bases not matched to a gene: 8. CDR1 MDHEN and CDR2 SYDVKM come from the germline V gene. The CDR3 consists of 17 residues. DNA for the CDR3: TGTGCCAGCAGTTTAGAGGGACTAGCGGGAAGGCTGTACGAGCAGTACTTC. Translation gives CASSLEGLAGRLYEQYF.

The rearrangement uses TRBV4-1 and TRBJ2-7, with D perhaps matching TRBD2 (6 bases). CDR3 length: 16 residues. Germline-derived CDR1 and CDR2 are MGHRA and YSYEKL. Trimming cost V 0 bases and J 2 bases, with 14 bases left between them. CDR3 nucleotide sequence: TGCGCCAGCAGCCAAGAGGGAGGACTCAAGGCCTACGAGCAGTACTTC. Translating gives CASSQEGGLKAYEQYF.

Turning to this clone: The sample carries other DNA sequences with the same CDR3. V usage is TRBV27 and J usage is TRBJ2-7; TRBD2 aligns across 8 bases. This CDR3 has 14 amino acids. With 3 bases clipped from V and 2 bases from J, the junction kept 3 bases outside the gene matches. The germline CDR1 and CDR2 sequences are MNHEY and SMNVEV (reference sequence). CDR3 residues: CASSLAGGPYEQYF. In DNA form, the CDR3 reads TGTGCCAGCAGTTTGGCGGGAGGTCCCTACGAGCAGTACTTC.

V usage is TRBV5-4 and J usage is TRBJ2-3; TRBD2 aligns across 10 bases. This CDR3 is 15 amino acids long. Trimming at V came to 2 bases and at J to 6 bases, leaving 6 bases not matched to a gene. CDR1 SGHNT and CDR2 YYREEE come from the germline V gene (reference sequence). In DNA form, the CDR3 reads TGTGCCAGCAGCTTCAGAGCGGGAGGGCCGGATACGCAGTATTTT. Translated: CASSFRAGGPDTQYF.

V and J are TRBV27 and TRBJ1-1; D uncertain. The V and J ends lost 10 bases and 5 bases respectively, with 23 bases between them. CDR3 length: 15 residues. Germline loops: CDR1 MNHEY, CDR2 SMNVEV (reference sequence). The CDR3 region is CAILLRTSTGTEAFF. For the CDR3, the DNA is TGTGCCATCCTTCTGCGGACCTCGACCGGGACTGAAGCTTTCTTT.

The rearrangement uses TRBV5-6 and TRBJ2-6, with D perhaps matching TRBD2 (5 bases). CDR1 and CDR2 from the germline V gene are SGHDT and YYEEEE. V lost 0 bases and J 9 bases, leaving 7 bases between the germline ends. The length of the CDR3 is 13 residues. The CDR3 region is CASSLGGFNVLTF. As DNA, the CDR3 is TGTGCCAGCAGCTTGGGAGGGTTCAACGTCCTGACTTTC. Using reference TRBV5-6 and TRBJ2-6 for the parts outside the CDR3, the full variable domain is DAGVTQSPTHLIKTRGQQVTLRCSPKSGHDTVSWYQQALGQGPQFIFQYYEEEERQRGNFPDRFSGHQFPNYSSELNVNALLLGDSALYLCASSLGGFNVLTFGAGSRLTVL.

The chain is built from TRBV11-2 and TRBJ2-2, with D possibly called TRBD1 or TRBD2 (5 bases each). The CDR3 loop spans 14 amino acids. Per germline, CDR1 SGHAT and CDR2 FQNNGV. V gave up 1 base and J gave up 4 bases, with 7 bases separating them. As DNA, the CDR3 is TGTGCCAGCAGCTTAGTTGGGACCACCGGGGAGCTGTTTTTT. This encodes CASSLVGTTGELFF.

The genes are TRBV7-8 and TRBJ2-5; D is perhaps TRBD1 or TRBD2 (5 bases each). This CDR3 is built from 13 residues. V lost 8 bases and J 5 bases, leaving 15 bases between the germline ends. Germline CDR1 and CDR2: SGHVS and FQNEAQ. The CDR3 region has the DNA TGTGCCAGCTCACTGGGGGACGTGGAGACCCAGTACTTC. Translating it yields CASSLGDVETQYF.

The chain is built from TRBV14 and TRBJ2-4; TRBD1 or TRBD2 may be the D gene (5 bases each). The CDR3 totals 15 residues. The V end lost 2 bases, the J end lost 2 bases, and 10 bases lay between the germline ends. Germline CDR1 is SGHDN and CDR2 is FVKESK. The chain's CDR3 is CASSQKSGPKNIQYF. CDR3 in DNA: TGTGCCAGCAGCCAAAAGTCGGGACCCAAAAACATTCAGTACTTC.

Only one count was recorded for this clone. The V call is TRBV2, the J call TRBJ2-5, with D possibly being TRBD2 (5 bases). The end of the DNA is better explained by TRBJ2-7, so the J call may be wrong. Germline loops: CDR1 SNHLY, CDR2 FYNNEI. The CDR3 has 16 amino acids. The CDR3 reads CASTTVGVFWGSEQYF. The CDR3 region has the DNA TGTGCCAGCACTACCGTCGGGGTCTTTTGGGGAAGCGAGCAGTACTTC.

V is TRBV4-1 and J is TRBJ1-6; TRBD1 aligns across 8 bases. J was trimmed by 10 bases and V by 8 bases; bases with no gene match: 4. CDR3 length: 12 amino acids. The germline gives CDR1 MGHRA, CDR2 YSYEKL. The CDR3 region has the DNA TGCGCCAGCGGACAGGGAGGATCACCCCTCCACTTT. Translation gives CASGQGGSPLHF.

The count of this clone is one. The V call is TRBV6-1, the J call TRBJ2-1, with TRBD1 matching over 8 bases. The CDR3 sequence is 15 residues long. Germline V CDR1 and CDR2: MNHNS, SASEGT. J was trimmed by 7 bases and V by 4 bases; bases with no gene match: 9. The CDR3: CASSGTGTGGNEQFF. The CDR3 DNA reads TGTGCCAGCAGTGGAACCGGGACAGGCGGAAATGAGCAGTTCTTC.

The V call is TRBV9, the J call TRBJ2-7; 12 nucleotides line up with TRBD2. From germline, CDR1 is SGDLS and CDR2 YYNGEE. The CDR3 is 15 residues long. The V and J ends lost 4 bases and 6 bases, in that order; junction bases with no gene match: 8. The CDR3 protein is CASSLRLAGVGEQYF. CDR3 DNA sequence: TGTGCCAGCAGCCTTCGACTAGCGGGAGTAGGCGAGCAGTACTTC.

V is TRBV4-1 and J is TRBJ2-7; perhaps TRBD2 as D (5 bases). The germline V gene encodes CDR1 MGHRA and CDR2 YSYEKL. V was shortened by 0 bases and J by 0 bases, with 12 bases between the two germline ends. The CDR3 has 16 residues. This chain's CDR3 is CASSQDLMGSSYEQYF. The CDR3 DNA follows: TGCGCCAGCAGCCAAGATCTTATGGGGAGCTCCTACGAGCAGTACTTC.